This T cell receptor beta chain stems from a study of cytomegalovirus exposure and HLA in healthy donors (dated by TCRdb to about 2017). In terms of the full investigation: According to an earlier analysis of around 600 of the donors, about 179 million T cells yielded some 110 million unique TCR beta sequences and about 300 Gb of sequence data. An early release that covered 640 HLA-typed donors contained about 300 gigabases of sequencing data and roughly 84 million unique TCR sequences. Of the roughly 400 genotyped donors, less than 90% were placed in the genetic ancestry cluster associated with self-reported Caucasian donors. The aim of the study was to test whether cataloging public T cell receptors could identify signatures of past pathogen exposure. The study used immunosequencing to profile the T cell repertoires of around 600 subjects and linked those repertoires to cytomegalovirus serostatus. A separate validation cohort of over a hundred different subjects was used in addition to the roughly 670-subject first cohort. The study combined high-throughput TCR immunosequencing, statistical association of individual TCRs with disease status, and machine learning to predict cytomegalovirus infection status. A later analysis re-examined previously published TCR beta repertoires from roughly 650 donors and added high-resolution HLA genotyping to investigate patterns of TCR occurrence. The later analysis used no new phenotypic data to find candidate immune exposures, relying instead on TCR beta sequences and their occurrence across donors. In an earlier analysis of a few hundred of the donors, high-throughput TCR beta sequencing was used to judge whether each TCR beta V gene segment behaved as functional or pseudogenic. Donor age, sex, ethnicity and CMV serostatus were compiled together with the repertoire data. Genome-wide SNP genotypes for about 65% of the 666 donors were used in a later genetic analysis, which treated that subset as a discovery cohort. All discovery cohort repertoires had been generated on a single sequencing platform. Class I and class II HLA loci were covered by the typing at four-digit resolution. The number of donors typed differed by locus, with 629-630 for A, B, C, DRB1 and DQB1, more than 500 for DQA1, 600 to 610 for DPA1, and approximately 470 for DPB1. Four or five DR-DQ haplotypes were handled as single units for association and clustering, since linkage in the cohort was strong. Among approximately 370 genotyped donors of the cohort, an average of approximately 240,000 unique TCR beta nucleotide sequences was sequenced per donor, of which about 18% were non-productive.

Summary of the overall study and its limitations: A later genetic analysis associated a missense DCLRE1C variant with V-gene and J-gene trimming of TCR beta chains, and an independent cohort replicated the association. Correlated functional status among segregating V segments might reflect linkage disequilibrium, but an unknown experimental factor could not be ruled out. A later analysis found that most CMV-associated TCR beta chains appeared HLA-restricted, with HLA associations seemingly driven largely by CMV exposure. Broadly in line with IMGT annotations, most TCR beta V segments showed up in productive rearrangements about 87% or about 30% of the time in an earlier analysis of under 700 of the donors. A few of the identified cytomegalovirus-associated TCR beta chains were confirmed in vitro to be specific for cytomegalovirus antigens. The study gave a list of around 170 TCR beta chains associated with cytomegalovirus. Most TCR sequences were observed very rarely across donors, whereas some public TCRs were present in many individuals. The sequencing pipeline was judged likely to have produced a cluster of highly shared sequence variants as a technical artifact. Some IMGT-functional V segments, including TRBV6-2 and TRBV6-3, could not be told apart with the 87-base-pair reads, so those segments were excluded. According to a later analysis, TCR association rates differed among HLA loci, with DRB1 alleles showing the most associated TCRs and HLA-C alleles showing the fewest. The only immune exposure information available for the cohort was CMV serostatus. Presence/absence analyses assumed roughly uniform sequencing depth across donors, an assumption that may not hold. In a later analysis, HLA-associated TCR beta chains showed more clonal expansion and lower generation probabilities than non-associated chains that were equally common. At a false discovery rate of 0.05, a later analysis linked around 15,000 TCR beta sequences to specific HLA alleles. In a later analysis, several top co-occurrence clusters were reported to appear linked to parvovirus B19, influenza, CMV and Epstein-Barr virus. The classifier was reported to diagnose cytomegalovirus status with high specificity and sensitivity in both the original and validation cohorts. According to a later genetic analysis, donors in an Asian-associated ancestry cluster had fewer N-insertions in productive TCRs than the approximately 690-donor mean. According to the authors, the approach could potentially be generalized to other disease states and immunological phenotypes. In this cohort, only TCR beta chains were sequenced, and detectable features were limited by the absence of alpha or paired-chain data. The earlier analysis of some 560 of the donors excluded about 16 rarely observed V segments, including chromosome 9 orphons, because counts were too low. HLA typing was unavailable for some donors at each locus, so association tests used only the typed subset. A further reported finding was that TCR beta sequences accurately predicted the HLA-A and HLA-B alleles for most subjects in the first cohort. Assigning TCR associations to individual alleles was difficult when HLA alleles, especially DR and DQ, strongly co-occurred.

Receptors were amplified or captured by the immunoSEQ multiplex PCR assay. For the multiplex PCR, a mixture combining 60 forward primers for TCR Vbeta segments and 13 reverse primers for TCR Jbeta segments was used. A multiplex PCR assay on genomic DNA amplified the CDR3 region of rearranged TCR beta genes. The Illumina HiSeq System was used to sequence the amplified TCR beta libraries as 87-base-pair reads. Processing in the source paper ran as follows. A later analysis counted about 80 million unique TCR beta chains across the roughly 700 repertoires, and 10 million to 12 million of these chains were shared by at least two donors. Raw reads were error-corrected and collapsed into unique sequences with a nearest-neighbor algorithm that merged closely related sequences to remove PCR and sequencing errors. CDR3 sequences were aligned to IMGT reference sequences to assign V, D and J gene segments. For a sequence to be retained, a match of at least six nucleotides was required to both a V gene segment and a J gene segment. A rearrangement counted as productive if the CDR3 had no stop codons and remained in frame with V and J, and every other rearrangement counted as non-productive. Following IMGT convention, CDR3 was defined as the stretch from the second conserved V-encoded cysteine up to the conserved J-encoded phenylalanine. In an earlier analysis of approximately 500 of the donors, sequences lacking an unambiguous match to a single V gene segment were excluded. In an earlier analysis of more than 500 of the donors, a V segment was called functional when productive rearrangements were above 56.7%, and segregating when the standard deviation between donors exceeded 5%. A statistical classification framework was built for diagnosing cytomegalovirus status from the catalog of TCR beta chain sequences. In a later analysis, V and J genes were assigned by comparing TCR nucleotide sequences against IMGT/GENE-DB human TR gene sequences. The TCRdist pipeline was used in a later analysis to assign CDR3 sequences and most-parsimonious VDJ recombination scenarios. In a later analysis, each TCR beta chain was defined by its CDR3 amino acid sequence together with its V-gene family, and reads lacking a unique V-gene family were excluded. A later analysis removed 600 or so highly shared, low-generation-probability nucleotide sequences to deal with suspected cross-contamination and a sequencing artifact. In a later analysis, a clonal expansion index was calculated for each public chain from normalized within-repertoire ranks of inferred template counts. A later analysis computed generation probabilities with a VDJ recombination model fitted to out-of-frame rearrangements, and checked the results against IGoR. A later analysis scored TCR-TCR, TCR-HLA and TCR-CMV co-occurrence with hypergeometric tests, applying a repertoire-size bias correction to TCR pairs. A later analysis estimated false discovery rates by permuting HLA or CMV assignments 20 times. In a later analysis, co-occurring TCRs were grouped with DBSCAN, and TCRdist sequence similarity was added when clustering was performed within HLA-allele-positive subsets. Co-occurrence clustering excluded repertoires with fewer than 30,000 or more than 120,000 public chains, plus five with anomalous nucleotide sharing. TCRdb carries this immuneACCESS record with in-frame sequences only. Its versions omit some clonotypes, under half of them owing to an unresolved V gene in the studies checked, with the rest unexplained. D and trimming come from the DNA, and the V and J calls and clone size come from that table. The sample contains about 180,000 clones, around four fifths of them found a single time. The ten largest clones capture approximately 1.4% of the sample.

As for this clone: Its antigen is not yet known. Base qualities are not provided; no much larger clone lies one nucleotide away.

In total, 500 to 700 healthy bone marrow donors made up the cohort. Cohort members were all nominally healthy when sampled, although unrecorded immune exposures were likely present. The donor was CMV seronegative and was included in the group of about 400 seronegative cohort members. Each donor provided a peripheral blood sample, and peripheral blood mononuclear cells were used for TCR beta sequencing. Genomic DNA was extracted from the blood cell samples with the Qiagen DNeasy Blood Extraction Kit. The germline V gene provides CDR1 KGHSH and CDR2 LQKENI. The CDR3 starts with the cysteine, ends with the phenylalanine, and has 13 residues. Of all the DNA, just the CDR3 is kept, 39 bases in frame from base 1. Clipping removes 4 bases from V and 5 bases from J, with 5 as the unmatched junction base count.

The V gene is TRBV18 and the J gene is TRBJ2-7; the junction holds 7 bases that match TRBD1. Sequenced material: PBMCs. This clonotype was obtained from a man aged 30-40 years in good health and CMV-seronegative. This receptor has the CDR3 CASSRTGEDEQYF. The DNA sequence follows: TGTGCCAGCTCACGTACAGGGGAAGACGAGCAGTACTTC.